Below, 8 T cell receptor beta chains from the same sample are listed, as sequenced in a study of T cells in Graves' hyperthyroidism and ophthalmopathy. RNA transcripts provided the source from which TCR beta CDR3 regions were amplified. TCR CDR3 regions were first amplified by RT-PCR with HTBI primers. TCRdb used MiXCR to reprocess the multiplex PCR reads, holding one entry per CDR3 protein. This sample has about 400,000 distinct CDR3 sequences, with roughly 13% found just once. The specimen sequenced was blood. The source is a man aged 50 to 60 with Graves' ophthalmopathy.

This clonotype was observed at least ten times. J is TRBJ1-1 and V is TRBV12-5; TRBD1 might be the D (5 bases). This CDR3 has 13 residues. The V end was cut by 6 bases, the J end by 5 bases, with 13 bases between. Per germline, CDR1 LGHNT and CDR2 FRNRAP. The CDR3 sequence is CASGPGGGTEAFF. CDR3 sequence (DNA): TGTGCTAGTGGCCCAGGCGGGGGGACTGAAGCTTTCTTT.

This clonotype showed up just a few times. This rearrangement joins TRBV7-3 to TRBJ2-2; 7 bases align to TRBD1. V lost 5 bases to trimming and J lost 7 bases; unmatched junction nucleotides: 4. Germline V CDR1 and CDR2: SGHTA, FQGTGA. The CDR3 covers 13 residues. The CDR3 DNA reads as TGTGCCAGCAGCGGACAGGTTGGCGGGGAGCTGTTTTTT. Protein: CASSGQVGGELFF. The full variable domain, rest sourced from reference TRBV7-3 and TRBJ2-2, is GAGVSQTPSNKVTEKGKYVELRCDPISGHTALYWYRQSLGQGPEFLIYFQGTGAADDSGLPNDRFFAVRPEGSVSTLKIQRTERGDSAVYLCASSGQVGGELFFGEGSRLTVL.

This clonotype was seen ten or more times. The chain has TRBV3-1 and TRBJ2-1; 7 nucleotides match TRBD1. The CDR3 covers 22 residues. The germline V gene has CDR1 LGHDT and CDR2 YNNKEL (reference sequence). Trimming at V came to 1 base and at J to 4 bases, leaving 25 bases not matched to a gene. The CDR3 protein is CASSQAPRVGQTGRLYYNEQFF. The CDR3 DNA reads TGTGCCAGCAGCCAAGCCCCCCGGGTGGGCCAGACAGGGCGACTCTATTACAATGAGCAGTTCTTC.

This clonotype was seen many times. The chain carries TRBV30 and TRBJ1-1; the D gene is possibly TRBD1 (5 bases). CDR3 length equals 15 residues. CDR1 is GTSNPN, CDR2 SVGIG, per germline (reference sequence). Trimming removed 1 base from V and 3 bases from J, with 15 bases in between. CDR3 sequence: CAWSEYPGFYTEAFF. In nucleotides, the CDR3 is TGTGCCTGGAGTGAATACCCAGGGTTTTACACTGAAGCTTTCTTT.

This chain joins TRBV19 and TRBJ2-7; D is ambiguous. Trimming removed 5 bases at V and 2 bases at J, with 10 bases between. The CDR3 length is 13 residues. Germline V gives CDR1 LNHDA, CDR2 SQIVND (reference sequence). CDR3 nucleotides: TGTGCCAGTAGTGGTGATCGTGCCTACGAGCAGTACTTC. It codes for CASSGDRAYEQYF.

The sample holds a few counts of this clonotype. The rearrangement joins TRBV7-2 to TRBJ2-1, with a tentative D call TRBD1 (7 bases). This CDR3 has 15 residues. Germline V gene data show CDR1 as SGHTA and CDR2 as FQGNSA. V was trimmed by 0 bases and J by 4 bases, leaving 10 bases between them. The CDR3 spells CASSLAQGGYNEQFF. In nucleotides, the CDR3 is TGTGCCAGCAGCTTAGCGCAGGGGGGATACAATGAGCAGTTCTTC.

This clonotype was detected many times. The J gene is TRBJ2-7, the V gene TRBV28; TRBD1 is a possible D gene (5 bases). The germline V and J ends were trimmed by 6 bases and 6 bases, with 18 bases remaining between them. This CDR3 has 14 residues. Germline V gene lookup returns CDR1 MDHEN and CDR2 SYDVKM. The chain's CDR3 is CASSPPVGLSEQYF. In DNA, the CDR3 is TGTGCCAGCAGCCCACCGGTGGGGCTAAGCGAGCAGTACTTC.

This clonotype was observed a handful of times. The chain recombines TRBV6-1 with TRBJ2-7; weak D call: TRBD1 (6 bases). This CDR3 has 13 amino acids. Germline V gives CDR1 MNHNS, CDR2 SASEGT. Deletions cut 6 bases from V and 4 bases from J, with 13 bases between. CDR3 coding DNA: TGTGCCAGCAGAGTTAGGGACAAGTACGAGCAGTACTTC. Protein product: CASRVRDKYEQYF.